This T cell receptor beta chain was found in a study of T cell responses to AZD1222 COVID-19 vaccine. Second-dose intervals near 4 or 12 weeks were combined. Study findings and constraints: Repertoire sampling occurred only after the peak T cell response. Clonal diversity was possibly underestimated, and the donors were mostly white British, with more females. Spike-specific TCR breadth and depth rose after two AZD1222 doses.

This CDR3 has 14 amino acids. Trimming took 6 bases from V and 4 from J; bases not matched to a gene: 8. Germline V CDR1 and CDR2: ENHRY, SYGVKD. A word on this clone: Its antigen is unknown.

The table came from immunoSEQ multiplex PCR; TCRdb's copy has only in-frame clones and leaves some out. The sample carries about 170,000 clones, around 90% recorded once. This chain joins TRBV10-3 and TRBJ1-1; TRBD1 agrees at 7 bases. Sequences were derived from peripheral blood, sampled 28 days after the second AZD1222 dose. This TCR was recovered from an adult who received the AZD1222 COVID-19 vaccine. CDR3 sequence (DNA): TGTGCCATCAGGGGCACAGGGGTAGCCACTGAAGCTTTCTTT. Amino acid sequence: CAIRGTGVATEAFF.